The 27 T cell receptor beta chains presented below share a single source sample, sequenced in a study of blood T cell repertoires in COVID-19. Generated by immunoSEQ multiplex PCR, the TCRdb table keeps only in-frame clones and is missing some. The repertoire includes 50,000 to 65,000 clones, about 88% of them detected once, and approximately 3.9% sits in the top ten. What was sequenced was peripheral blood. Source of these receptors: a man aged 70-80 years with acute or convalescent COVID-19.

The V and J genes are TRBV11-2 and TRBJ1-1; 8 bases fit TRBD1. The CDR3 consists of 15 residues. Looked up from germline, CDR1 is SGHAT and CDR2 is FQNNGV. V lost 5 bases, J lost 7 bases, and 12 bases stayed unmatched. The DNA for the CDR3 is TGTGCCAGCAGCCCCATCAGGGGGCTCCCGTATGAAGCTTTCTTT. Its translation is CASSPIRGLPYEAFF.

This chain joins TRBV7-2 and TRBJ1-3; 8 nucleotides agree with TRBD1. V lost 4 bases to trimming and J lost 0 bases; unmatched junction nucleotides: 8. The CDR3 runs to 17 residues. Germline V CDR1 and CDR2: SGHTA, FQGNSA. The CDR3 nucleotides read TGTGCCAGCAGCTCGGGACAGGTTTTTTTCTCTGGAAACACCATATATTTT. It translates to CASSSGQVFFSGNTIYF.

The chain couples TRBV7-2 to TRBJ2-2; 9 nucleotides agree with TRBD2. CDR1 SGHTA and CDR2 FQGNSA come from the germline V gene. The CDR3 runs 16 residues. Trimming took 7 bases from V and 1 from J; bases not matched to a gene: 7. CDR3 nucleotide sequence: TGTGCCAGCACCTGGAGCGGGGGGATGAACACCGGGGAGCTGTTTTTT. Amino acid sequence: CASTWSGGMNTGELFF.

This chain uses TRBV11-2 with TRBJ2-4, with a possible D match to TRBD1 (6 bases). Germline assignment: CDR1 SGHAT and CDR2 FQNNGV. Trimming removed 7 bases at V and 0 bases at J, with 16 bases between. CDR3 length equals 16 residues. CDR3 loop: CASTNKGELAKNIQYF. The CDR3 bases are TGTGCCAGCACCAATAAGGGGGAACTAGCCAAAAACATTCAGTACTTC.

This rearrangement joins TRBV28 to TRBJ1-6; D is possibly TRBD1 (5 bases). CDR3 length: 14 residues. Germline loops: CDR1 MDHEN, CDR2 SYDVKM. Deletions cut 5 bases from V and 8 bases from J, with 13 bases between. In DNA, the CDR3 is TGTGCCAGCAGTGGAGCAGGGATTCATTCACCCCTCCACTTT. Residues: CASSGAGIHSPLHF.

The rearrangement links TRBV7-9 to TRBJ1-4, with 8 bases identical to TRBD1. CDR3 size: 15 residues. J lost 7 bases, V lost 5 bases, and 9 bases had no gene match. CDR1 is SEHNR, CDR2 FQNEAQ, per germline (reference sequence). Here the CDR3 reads CASSPQTGGGEKLFF. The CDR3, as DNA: TGTGCCAGCAGCCCCCAAACAGGGGGAGGTGAAAAACTGTTTTTT.

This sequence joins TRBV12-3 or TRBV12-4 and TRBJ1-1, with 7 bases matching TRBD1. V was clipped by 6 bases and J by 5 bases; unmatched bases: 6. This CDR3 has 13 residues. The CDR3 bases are TGTGCCAGCAGCCCACAGGGGTATACTGAAGCTTTCTTT. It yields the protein CASSPQGYTEAFF.

The CDR3 loop is CASSTTGGADTQYF. The CDR3 DNA reads TGTGCCAGCAGCACGACAGGGGGCGCAGATACGCAGTATTTT. The V and J genes are TRBV7-2 and TRBJ2-3; 10 bases agree with TRBD1. The germline gives CDR1 SGHTA, CDR2 FQGNSA. Trimming at V came to 5 bases and at J to 4 bases, leaving 3 bases not matched to a gene. The CDR3 has 14 amino acids. Full variable domain (rest looked up from reference TRBV7-2 and TRBJ2-3): GAGVSQSPSNKVTEKGKDVELRCDPISGHTALYWYRQSLGQGLEFLIYFQGNSAPDKSGLPSDRFSAERTGGSVSTLTIQRTQQEDSAVYLCASSTTGGADTQYFGPGTRLTVL.

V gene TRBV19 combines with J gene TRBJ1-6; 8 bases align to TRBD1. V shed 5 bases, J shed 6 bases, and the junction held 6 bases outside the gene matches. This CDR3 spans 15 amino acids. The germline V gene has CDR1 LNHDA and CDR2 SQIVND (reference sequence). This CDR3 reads CASSVQGAVNSPLHF. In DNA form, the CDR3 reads TGTGCCAGTAGTGTGCAGGGGGCAGTTAATTCACCCCTCCACTTT.

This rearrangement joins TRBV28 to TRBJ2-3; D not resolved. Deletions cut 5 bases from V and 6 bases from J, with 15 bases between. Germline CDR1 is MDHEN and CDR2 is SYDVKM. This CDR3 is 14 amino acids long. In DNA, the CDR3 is TGTGCCAGCAGTGTAACTCACCAGGCGGATACGCAGTATTTT. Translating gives CASSVTHQADTQYF.

The CDR3 protein is CASSAGTSGGSRETQYF. The CDR3 DNA reads as TGCGCCAGCAGCGCCGGGACTAGCGGGGGCAGTCGAGAGACCCAGTACTTC. This rearrangement joins TRBV5-1 to TRBJ2-5, with TRBD2 matching over 14 bases. The CDR3 contains 17 residues. V lost 4 bases and J lost 4; bases outside the gene matches: 9. The germline V gene has CDR1 SGHRS and CDR2 YFSETQ.

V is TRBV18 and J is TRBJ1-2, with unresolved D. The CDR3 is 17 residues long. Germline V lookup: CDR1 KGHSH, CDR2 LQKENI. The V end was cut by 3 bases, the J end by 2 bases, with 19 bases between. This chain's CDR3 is CASSPPMTLVGNYGYTF. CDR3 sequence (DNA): TGTGCCAGCTCACCCCCTATGACTCTCGTCGGGAACTATGGCTACACCTTC.

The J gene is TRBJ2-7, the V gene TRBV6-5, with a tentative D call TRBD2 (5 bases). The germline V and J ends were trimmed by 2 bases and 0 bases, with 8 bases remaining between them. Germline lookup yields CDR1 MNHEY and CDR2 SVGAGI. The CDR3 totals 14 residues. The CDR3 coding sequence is TGTGCCAGCAGTTACGGTCGGGGCTCCTACGAGCAGTACTTC. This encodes CASSYGRGSYEQYF.

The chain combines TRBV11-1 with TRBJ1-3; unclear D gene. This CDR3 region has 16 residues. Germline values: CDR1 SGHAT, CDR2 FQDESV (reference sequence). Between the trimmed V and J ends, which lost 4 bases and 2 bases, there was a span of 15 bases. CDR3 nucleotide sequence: TGTGCCAGCAGCTCAAGTTTCCCGGGAGCTGGAAACACCATATATTTT. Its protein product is CASSSSFPGAGNTIYF. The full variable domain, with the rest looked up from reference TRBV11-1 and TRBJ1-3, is EAEVAQSPRYKITEKSQAVAFWCDPISGHATLYWYRQILGQGPELLVQFQDESVVDDSQLPKDRFSAERLKGVDSTLKIQPAELGDSAMYLCASSSSFPGAGNTIYFGEGSWLTVV.

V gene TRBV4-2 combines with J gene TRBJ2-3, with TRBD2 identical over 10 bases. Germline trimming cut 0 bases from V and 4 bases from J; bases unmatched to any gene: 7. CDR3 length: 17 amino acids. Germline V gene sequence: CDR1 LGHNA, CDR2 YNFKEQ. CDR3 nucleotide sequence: TGTGCCAGCAGCCAAGAGGTTAGCGGGGGGCCCGCAGATACGCAGTATTTT. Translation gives CASSQEVSGGPADTQYF.

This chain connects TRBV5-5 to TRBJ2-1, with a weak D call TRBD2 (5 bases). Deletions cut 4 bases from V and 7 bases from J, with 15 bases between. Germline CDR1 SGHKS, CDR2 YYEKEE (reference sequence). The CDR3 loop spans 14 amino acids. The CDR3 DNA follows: TGTGCCAGCAGCCCGCAGGCGGGCATTAATGAGCAGTTCTTC. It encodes CASSPQAGINEQFF.

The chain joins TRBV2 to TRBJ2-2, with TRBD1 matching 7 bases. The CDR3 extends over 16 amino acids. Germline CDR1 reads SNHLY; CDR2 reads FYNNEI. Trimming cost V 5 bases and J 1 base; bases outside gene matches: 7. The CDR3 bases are TGTGCCAGCAGTCCAGCCCGGGACAGGAACACCGGGGAGCTGTTTTTT. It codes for CASSPARDRNTGELFF. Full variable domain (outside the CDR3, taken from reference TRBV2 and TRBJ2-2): EPEVTQTPSHQVTQMGQEVILRCVPISNHLYFYWYRQILGQKVEFLVSFYNNEISEKSEIFDDQFSVERPDGSNFTLKIRSTKLEDSAMYFCASSPARDRNTGELFFGEGSRLTVL.

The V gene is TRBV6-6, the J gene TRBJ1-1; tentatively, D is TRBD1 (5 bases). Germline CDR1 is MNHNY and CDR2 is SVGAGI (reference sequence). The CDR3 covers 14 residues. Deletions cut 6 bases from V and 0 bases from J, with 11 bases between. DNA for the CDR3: TGTGCCAGCAGAACCAGGGCCATGAACACTGAAGCTTTCTTT. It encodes CASRTRAMNTEAFF.

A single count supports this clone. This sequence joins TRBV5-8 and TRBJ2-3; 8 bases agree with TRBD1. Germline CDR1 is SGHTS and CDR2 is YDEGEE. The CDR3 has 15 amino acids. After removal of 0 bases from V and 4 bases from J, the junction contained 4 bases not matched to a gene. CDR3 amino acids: CASSLVRGRADTQYF. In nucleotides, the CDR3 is TGTGCCAGCAGCTTGGTCAGGGGGCGAGCAGATACGCAGTATTTT. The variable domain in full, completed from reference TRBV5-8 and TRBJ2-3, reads EAGVTQSPTHLIKTRGQQATLRCSPISGHTSVYWYQQALGLGLQFLLWYDEGEERNRGNFPPRFSGRQFPNYSSELNVNALELEDSALYLCASSLVRGRADTQYFGPGTRLTVL.

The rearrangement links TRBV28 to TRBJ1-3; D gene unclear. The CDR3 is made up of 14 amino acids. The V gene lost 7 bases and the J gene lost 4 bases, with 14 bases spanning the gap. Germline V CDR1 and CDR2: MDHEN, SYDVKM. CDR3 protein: CASTEETRGNTIYF. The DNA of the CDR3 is TGTGCCAGCACCGAGGAAACACGGGGAAACACCATATATTTT.

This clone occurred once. The CDR3 coding sequence is TGTGCCAGCGTCCTCGGGGGGAACACTGAAGCTTTCTTT. Its protein product is CASVLGGNTEAFF. J is TRBJ1-1 and V is TRBV28, with D possibly being TRBD1 (5 bases). The V end lost 8 bases, the J end lost 1 base, and 11 bases lay between the germline ends. Germline V gene lookup returns CDR1 MDHEN and CDR2 SYDVKM. This CDR3 spans 13 amino acids.

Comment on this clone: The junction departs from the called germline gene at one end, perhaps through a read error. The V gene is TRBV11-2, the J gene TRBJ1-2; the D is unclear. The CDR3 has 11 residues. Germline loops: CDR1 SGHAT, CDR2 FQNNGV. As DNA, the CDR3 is TGTGCCAGCAGCACCACTTCCATGCGCGCCTTC. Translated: CASSTTSMRAF.

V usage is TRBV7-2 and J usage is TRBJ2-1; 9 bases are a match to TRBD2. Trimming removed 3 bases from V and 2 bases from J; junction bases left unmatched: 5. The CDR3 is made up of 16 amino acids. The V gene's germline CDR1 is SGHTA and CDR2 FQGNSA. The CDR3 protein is CASSFGRGGPYNEQFF. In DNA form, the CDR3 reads TGTGCCAGCAGCTTTGGGCGGGGGGGCCCCTACAATGAGCAGTTCTTC. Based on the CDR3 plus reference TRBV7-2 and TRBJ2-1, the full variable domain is GAGVSQSPSNKVTEKGKDVELRCDPISGHTALYWYRQSLGQGLEFLIYFQGNSAPDKSGLPSDRFSAERTGGSVSTLTIQRTQQEDSAVYLCASSFGRGGPYNEQFFGPGTRLTVL.

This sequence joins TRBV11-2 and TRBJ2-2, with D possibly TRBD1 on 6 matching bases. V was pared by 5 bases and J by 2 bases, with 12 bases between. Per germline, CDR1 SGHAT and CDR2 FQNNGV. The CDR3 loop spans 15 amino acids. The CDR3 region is CASSQQGPNTGELFF. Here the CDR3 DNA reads TGTGCCAGCAGCCAACAGGGCCCCAACACCGGGGAGCTGTTTTTT.

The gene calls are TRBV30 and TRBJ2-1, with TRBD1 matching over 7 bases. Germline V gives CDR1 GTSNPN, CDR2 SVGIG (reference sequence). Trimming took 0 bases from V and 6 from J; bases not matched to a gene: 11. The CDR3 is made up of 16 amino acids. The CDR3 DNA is TGTGCCTGGAGTGTACCCCCCCGTACAGGGGTCAATGAGCAGTTCTTC. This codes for CAWSVPPRTGVNEQFF.

This CDR3 reads CASSAGTSGLDTQYF. CDR3 bases: TGTGCCAGCAGCGCGGGGACTAGCGGGCTAGATACGCAGTATTTT. The chain carries TRBV6-6 and TRBJ2-3; 12 nucleotides line up with TRBD2. V shed 6 bases, J shed 5 bases, and the junction held 6 bases outside the gene matches. The germline V gene has CDR1 MNHNY and CDR2 SVGAGI (reference sequence). The CDR3 totals 15 residues.

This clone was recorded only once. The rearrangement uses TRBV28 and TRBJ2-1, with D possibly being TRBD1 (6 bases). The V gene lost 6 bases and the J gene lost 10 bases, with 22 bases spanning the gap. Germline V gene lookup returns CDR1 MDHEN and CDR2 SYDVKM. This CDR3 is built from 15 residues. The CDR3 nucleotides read TGTGCCAGCAGCCCCTCCTCGGGACAAAGGGGGGAGCAGTTCTTC. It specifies CASSPSSGQRGEQFF.